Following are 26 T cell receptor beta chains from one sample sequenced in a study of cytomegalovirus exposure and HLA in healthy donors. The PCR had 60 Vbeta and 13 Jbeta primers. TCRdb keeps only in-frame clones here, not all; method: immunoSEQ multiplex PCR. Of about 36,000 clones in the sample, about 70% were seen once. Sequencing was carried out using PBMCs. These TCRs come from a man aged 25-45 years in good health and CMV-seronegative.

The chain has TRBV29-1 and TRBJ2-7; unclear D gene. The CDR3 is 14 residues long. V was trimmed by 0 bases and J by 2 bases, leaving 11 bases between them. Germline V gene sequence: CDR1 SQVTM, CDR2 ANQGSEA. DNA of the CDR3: TGCAGCGTTGAAGATGGTGCAGACACCTACGAGCAGTACTTC. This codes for CSVEDGADTYEQYF.

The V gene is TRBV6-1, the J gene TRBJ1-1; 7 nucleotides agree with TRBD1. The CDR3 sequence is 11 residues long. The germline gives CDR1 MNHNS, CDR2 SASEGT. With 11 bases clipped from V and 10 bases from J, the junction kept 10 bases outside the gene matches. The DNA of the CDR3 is TGTGCCCAGGGGGGAGGCCCCGGAGCTTTCTTT. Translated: CAQGGGPGAFF.

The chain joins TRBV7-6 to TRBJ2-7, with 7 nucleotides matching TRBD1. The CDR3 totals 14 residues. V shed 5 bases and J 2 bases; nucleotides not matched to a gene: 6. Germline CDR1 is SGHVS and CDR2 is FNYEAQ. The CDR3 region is CASSRDSQAYEQYF. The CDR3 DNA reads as TGTGCCAGCAGCCGGGACAGCCAAGCCTACGAGCAGTACTTC.

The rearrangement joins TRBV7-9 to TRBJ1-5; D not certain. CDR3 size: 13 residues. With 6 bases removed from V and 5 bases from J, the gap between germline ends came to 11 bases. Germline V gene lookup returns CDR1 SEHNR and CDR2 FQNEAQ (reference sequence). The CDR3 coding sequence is TGTGCCAGCAGTTTTACTAGTGATCAGCCCCAGCATTTT. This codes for CASSFTSDQPQHF.

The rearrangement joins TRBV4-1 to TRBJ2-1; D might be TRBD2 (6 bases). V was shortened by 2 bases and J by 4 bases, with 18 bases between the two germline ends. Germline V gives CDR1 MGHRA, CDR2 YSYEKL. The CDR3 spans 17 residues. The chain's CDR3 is CASSQPPRGIRYNEQFF. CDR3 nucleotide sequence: TGCGCCAGCAGCCAACCCCCCCGCGGGATTCGGTACAATGAGCAGTTCTTC.

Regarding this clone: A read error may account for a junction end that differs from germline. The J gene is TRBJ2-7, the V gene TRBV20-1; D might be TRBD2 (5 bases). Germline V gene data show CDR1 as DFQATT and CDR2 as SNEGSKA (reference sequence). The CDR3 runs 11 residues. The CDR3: CSARERTQVPF. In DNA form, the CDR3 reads TGCAGTGCTAGAGAGAGGACTCAGGTCCCCTTC.

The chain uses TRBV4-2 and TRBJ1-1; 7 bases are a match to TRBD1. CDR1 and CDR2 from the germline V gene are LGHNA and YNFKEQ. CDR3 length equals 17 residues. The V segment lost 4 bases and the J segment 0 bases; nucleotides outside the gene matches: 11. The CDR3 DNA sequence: TGTGCCAGCAGCCTCAGGGAAACAGGGGATTTGAACACTGAAGCTTTCTTT. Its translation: CASSLRETGDLNTEAFF.

The CDR3 DNA follows: TGTGCCAGCAGCTTAGTCGAGGTAGGCCAAGCTTTCTTT. This gives the protein CASSLVEVGQAFF. The chain is built from TRBV7-9 and TRBJ1-1; unclear D gene. V lost 1 base and J 9 bases, leaving 12 bases between the germline ends. The CDR3 covers 13 residues. CDR1 and CDR2 (germline): SEHNR, FQNEAQ (reference sequence).

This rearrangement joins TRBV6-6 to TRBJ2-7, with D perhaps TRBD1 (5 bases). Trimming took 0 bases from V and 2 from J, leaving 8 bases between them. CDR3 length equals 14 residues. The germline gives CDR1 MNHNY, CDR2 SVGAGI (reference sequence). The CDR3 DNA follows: TGTGCCAGCAGTTACTCTGACAGTACCTACGAGCAGTACTTC. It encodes CASSYSDSTYEQYF.

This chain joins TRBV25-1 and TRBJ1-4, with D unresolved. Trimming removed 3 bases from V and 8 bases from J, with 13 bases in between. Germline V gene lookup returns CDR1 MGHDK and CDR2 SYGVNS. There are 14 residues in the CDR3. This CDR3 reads CASSDVWQTEKLFF. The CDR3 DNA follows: TGTGCCAGCAGTGATGTATGGCAGACAGAAAAACTGTTTTTT.

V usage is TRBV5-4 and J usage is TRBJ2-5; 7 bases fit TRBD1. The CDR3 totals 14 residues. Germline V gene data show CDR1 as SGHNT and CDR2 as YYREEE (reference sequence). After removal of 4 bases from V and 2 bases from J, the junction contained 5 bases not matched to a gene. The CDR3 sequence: CASSPTGIQETQYF. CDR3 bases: TGTGCCAGCAGCCCGACAGGGATTCAAGAGACCCAGTACTTC.

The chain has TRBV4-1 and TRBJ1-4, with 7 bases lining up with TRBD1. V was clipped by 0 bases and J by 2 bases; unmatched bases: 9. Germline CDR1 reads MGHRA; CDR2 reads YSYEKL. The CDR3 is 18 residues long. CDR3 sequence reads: CASSQEVAGGRTNEKLFF. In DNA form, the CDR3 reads TGCGCCAGCAGCCAAGAGGTTGCAGGGGGGCGGACTAATGAAAAACTGTTTTTT.

CDR3 in DNA: TGTGCCAGCAGGGAGCCAGGGGGCGCAGGCTACACCTTC. It encodes CASREPGGAGYTF. The chain uses TRBV6-1 and TRBJ1-2; 8 bases match TRBD1. The CDR3 consists of 13 residues. Germline CDR1 is MNHNS and CDR2 is SASEGT. The V and J ends lost 6 bases and 8 bases, in that order; junction bases with no gene match: 8.

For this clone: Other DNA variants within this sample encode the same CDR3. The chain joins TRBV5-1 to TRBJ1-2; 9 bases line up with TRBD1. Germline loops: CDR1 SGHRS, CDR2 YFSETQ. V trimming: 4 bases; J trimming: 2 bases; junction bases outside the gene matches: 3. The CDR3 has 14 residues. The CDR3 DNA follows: TGCGCCAGCAGCCTGGGACAGGGCAACTATGGCTACACCTTC. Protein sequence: CASSLGQGNYGYTF.

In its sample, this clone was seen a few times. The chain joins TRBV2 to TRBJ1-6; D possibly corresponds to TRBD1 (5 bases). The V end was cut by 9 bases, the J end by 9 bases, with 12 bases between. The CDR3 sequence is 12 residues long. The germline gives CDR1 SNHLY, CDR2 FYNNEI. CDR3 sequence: CARRGMSSPLHF. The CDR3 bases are TGTGCCAGGCGGGGGATGAGTTCACCCCTCCACTTT.

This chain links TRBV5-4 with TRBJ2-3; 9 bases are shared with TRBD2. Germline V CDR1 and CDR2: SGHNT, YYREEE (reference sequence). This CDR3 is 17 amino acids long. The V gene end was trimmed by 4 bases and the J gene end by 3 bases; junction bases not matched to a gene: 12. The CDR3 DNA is TGTGCCAGCAGCGGAGGTACCCTAGCGGGGATAACAGATACGCAGTATTTT. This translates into CASSGGTLAGITDTQYF.

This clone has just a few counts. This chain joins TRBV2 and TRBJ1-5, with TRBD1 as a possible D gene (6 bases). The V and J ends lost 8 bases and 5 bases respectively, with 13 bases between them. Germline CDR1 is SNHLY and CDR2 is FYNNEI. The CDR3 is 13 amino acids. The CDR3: CASLRGGDQPQHF. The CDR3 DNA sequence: TGTGCCAGCCTTAGGGGGGGCGATCAGCCCCAGCATTTT.

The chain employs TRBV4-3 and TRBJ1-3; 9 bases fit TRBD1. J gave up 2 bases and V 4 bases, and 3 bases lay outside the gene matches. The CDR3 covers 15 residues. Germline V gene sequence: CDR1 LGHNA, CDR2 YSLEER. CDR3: CASSRGTGPGNTIYF. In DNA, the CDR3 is TGCGCCAGCAGCCGTGGGACAGGGCCTGGAAACACCATATATTTT.

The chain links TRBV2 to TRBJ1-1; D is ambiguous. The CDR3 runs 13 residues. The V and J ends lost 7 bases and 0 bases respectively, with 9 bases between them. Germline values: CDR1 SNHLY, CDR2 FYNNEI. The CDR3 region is CASIPLLNTEAFF. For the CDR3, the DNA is TGTGCCAGCATTCCCCTGTTGAACACTGAAGCTTTCTTT. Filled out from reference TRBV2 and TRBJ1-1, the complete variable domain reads EPEVTQTPSHQVTQMGQEVILRCVPISNHLYFYWYRQILGQKVEFLVSFYNNEISEKSEIFDDQFSVERPDGSNFTLKIRSTKLEDSAMYFCASIPLLNTEAFFGQGTRLTVV.

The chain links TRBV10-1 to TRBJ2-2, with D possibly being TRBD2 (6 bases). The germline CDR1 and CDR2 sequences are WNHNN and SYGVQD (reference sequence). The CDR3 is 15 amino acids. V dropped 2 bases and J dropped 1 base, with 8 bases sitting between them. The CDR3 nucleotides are TGCGCCAGCAGTGAGGGGGGACTGAACACCGGGGAGCTGTTTTTT. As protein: CASSEGGLNTGELFF.

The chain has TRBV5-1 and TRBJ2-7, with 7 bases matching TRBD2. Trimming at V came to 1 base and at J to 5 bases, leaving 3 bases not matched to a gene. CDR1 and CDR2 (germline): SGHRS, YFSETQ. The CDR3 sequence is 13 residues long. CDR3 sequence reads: CASSLMGGDEQYF. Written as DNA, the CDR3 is TGCGCCAGCAGCTTGATGGGAGGGGACGAGCAGTACTTC.

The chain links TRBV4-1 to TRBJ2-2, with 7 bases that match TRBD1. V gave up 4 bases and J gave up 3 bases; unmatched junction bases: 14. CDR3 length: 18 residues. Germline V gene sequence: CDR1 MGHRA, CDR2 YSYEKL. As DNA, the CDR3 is TGCGCCAGCAGCCGCACTATCGGACAGGTCGAATACACCGGGGAGCTGTTTTTT. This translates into CASSRTIGQVEYTGELFF.

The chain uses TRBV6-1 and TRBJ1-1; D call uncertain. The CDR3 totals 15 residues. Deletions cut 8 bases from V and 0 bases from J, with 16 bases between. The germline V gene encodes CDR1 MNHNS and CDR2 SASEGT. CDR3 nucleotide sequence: TGTGCCAGCGGCCTAGCCCTTCACTTGAACACTGAAGCTTTCTTT. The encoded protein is CASGLALHLNTEAFF.

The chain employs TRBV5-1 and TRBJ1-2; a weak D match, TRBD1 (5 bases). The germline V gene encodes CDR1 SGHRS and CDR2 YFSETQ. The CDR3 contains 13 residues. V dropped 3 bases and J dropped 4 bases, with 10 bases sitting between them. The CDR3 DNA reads TGCGCCAGCAGCTCGGGACTTATCTATGGCTACACCTTC. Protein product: CASSSGLIYGYTF.

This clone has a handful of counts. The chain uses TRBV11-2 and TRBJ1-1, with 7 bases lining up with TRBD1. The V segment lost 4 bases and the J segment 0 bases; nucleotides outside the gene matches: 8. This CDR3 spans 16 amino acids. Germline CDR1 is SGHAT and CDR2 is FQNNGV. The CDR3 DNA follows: TGTGCCAGCAGCTCCTATCCACAGGGGATGAACACTGAAGCTTTCTTT. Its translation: CASSSYPQGMNTEAFF.

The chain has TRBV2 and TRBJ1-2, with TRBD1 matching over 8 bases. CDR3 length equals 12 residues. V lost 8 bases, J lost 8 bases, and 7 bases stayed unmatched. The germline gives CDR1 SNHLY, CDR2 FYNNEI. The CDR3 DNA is TGTGCCAGCCCTAAAGGGACAGGAGGCTACACCTTC. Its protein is CASPKGTGGYTF.